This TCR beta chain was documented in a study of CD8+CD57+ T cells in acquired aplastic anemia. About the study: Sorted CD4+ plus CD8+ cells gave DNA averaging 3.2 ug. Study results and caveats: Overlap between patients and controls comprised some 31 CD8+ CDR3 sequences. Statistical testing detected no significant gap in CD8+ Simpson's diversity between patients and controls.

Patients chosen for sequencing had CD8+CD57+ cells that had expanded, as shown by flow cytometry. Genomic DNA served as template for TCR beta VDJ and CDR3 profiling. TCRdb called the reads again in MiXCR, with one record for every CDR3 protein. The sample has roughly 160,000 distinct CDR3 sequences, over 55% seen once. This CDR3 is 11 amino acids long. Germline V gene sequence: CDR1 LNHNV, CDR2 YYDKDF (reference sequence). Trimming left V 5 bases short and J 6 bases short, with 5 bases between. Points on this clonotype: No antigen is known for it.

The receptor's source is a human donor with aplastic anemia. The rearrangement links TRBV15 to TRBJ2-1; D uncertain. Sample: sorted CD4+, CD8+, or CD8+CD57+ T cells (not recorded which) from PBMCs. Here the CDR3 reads CATSGFNEQFF. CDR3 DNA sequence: TGTGCCACCAGCGGATTCAATGAGCAGTTCTTC.